This is a list of T cell receptor beta chains from one sample in a study of T cell responses to AZD1222 COVID-19 vaccine. Here immunoSEQ multiplex PCR was the method, and the copy in TCRdb shows in-frame clones only, minus some. The sample shows 140,000 to 150,000 clones, about 90% of them seen only once. This sample comprised peripheral blood, obtained on day 0 of MenACWY control vaccination. These receptors came from an adult in good health. Both conserved end residues are part of each CDR3. Each record gives: clone size, J gene, V gene, D gene, CDR3 DNA, CDR3 protein. A D gene is named only where the DNA matches it firmly. Part of the rows lack a size; the others show once, few, many or a class for expanded clones.

>.|TRBJ1-6|TRBV9|TRBD1
TGTGCCAGCAGCGTATCCCCGGGACAGGGTGATTCACCCCTCCACTTT
CASSVSPGQGDSPLHF
>.|TRBJ1-1|TRBV5-8|.
TGTGCCAGCAGCTTGGTTCGCGGCGGAACTGAAGCTTTCTTT
CASSLVRGGTEAFF
>.|TRBJ2-2|TRBV4-1|.
TGCGCCAGCAGCCAAGGGGGGCCCGCCGGGGAGCTGTTTTTT
CASSQGGPAGELFF
>.|TRBJ2-1|TRBV6-5|.
TGTGCCAGCAGTTACAGGGCAACTAGCTCCTACAATGAGCAGTTCTTC
CASSYRATSSYNEQFF
>.|TRBJ1-1|TRBV19|.
TGTGCCAGTAGTTTCGGGGGGAACACTGAAGCTTTCTTT
CASSFGGNTEAFF
>.|TRBJ1-2|TRBV6-5|TRBD1
TGTGCCAGCAGTTCTCGGACAGGCTACTATGGCTACACCTTC
CASSSRTGYYGYTF
>.|TRBJ2-7|TRBV6-1|.
TGTGCCAGCAGTGACCCCCCCGGACGTAACTCCTACGAGCAGTACTTC
CASSDPPGRNSYEQYF
>.|TRBJ2-7|TRBV6-5|TRBD1
TGTGCCAGCAGCAGACAGGGTGACGTTCTCTGGGAGCAGTACTTC
CASSRQGDVLWEQYF
>once|TRBJ1-2|TRBV20-1|.
TGCAGTGCATTGGCGGACTATGGCTACACCTTC
CSALADYGYTF
>.|TRBJ1-4|TRBV5-6|TRBD1
TGTGCCAGCAGCCGCTGGGGACAGGCCCTATCAACTAATGAAAAACTGTTTTTT
CASSRWGQALSTNEKLFF
>.|TRBJ2-3|TRBV4-1|.
TGCGCCAGCAGCCAAGTTCCGGGGATCCGGACAGATACGCAGTATTTT
CASSQVPGIRTDTQYF
>few|TRBJ2-3|TRBV30|.
TGTGCCTGGAGTGTACGGAGCACAGATACGCAGTATTTT
CAWSVRSTDTQYF
>.|TRBJ1-1|TRBV4-2|TRBD1
TGTGCCAGCAGCCAAACGACAGGGTGGAACGGTGAAGCTTTCTTT
CASSQTTGWNGEAFF
>once|TRBJ2-7|TRBV4-1|TRBD1
TGCGCCAGCAGCCACATCCTCCGGGACAGGGAAGACGAGCAGTACTTC
CASSHILRDREDEQYF
>.|TRBJ2-1|TRBV11-2|TRBD2
TGTGCCAGCAGCCCGAGGACTAGCGGGAGAGGTGAGCAGTTCTTC
CASSPRTSGRGEQFF
>.|TRBJ1-4|TRBV18|.
TGTGCCAGCTCACCACCCCTAACAAGCAATGAAAAACTGTTTTTT
CASSPPLTSNEKLFF
>.|TRBJ1-1|TRBV7-9|.
TGTGCCAGCAGCTTAGGTTGGGGGAACACTGAAGCTTTCTTT
CASSLGWGNTEAFF
>.|TRBJ2-2|TRBV9|.
TGTGCCAGCAGCGACGCGGGCCGCTCGAACACCGGGGAGCTGTTTTTT
CASSDAGRSNTGELFF
>.|TRBJ1-2|TRBV5-4|.
TGTGCCAGCAGCTTGGAAACCCCCATGGGAGGCTACACCTTC
CASSLETPMGGYTF
>.|TRBJ1-1|TRBV27|TRBD1
TGTGCCAGCAGTTTCAGGGGGCGGGCTGAAGCTTTCTTT
CASSFRGRAEAFF
>.|TRBJ1-3|TRBV27|.
TGTGCCAGCAGTTTACGAGGGCTGTCTGGAAACACCATATATTTT
CASSLRGLSGNTIYF
>.|TRBJ2-3|TRBV5-6|.
TGTGCCAGCAGCTCGGGGGCCCGCGGGGGCACAGATACGCAGTATTTT
CASSSGARGGTDTQYF
>.|TRBJ2-1|TRBV3-1/TRBV3-2|TRBD2
TGTGCCAGCGGCCGACTAGCGGGAGGACTAGCGGGAGCCTCCGATGAGCAGTTCTTC
CASGRLAGGLAGASDEQFF
>.|TRBJ1-2|TRBV28|.
TGTGCCAGCACCACTGTGGGGGGGCAAGACTATGGCTACACCTTC
CASTTVGGQDYGYTF
>.|TRBJ2-7|TRBV18|TRBD2
TGTGCCAGCTCATGGACTAGCGGGGGGCCTAATCACTACGAGCAGTACTTC
CASSWTSGGPNHYEQYF
>.|TRBJ1-2|TRBV18|TRBD1
TGTGCCAGCTCGCCTTACAGGGGTGAATATGGCTACACCTTC
CASSPYRGEYGYTF
>.|TRBJ1-3|TRBV6-5|.
TGTGCCAGCAGACCCCGAGGGGCTGGAAACACCATATATTTT
CASRPRGAGNTIYF
>.|TRBJ1-4|TRBV7-2|.
TGTGCCAGCAGCTTAGGAGAAGCAACTAATGAAAAACTGTTTTTT
CASSLGEATNEKLFF
>.|TRBJ1-1|TRBV5-1|TRBD1
TGCGCCAGCAGCGCCAGTCTAGGGGGCAGGGGCACTGAAGCTTTCTTT
CASSASLGGRGTEAFF
>.|TRBJ2-7|TRBV7-9|.
TGTGCCAGCAGCTCACTTAACGAGCAGTACTTC
CASSSLNEQYF
>.|TRBJ1-1|TRBV30|.
TGTGCCTGGAGTCCTTACAGGGCCAGCACTGAAGCTTTCTTT
CAWSPYRASTEAFF
>.|TRBJ1-4|TRBV3-1/TRBV3-2|TRBD1
TGTGCCAGCAGCCATGGCAGGGGGCGGTTAGGGGAAAAACTGTTTTTT
CASSHGRGRLGEKLFF
>.|TRBJ2-2|TRBV5-8|.
TGTGCCAGCAGCCAAAACCCATCTCCGAACACCGGGGAGCTGTTTTTT
CASSQNPSPNTGELFF
>.|TRBJ1-2|TRBV18|.
TGTGCCAGCTCACAAGACAGAAGCTTTCAAGACTACACCTTC
CASSQDRSFQDYTF
>once|TRBJ2-2|TRBV2|.
TGTGCCAGCAAAGCGGTACTCGCGAACACCGGGGAGCTGTTTTTT
CASKAVLANTGELFF